This record concerns one T cell receptor beta chain sequence. This record comes from a study of OX40 agonist ivuxolimab in advanced cancers. CDR3 length: 18 amino acids. CDR1 and CDR2 from the germline V gene are MNHNS and SASEGT. V trimming: 1 base; J trimming: 5 bases; junction bases outside the gene matches: 12. Sequencing used immunoSEQ multiplex PCR; TCRdb keeps in-frame clones, though not all of them. The table records about 76,000 clones, around 86% of them present only once. The chain employs TRBV6-1 and TRBJ2-7; 12 bases are a match to TRBD1. The material was CD4+ or CD8+ T cells sorted from blood, obtained in a trial of the OX40 agonist ivuxolimab. This clonotype was sampled from an adult with an advanced solid tumor such as melanoma, head and neck, liver or kidney cancer. CDR3 in amino acids: CASSEVRGTGGAKDEQYF. CDR3 bases: TGTGCCAGCAGTGAAGTAAGGGGGACAGGGGGCGCGAAGGACGAGCAGTACTTC.